The 5 T cell receptor beta chains listed next were all sequenced from one sample in a study of blood T cell repertoires in COVID-19 (TCRdb year 2020). The receptor library was made with the immunoSEQ multiplex PCR assay. Entries here come from immuneACCESS through TCRdb and include only in-frame sequences with V and J called. Some clones fail to appear in such tables; in the studies checked, an unresolved V gene covers under half of the shortfall, and the cause of the remainder is unknown. In all, the sample holds 200,000 to 300,000 clones, and around 88% of those were seen once. The leading ten clones occupy over 1.5% of the sample. Sequencing used peripheral blood. The receptors originated from a man aged 25-40 years with active or convalescent COVID-19.

The V gene is TRBV7-9, the J gene TRBJ2-3; 11 bases are shared with TRBD2. Losses at the gene ends were 3 bases for V and 0 bases for J; bases not matched to a gene: 8. The germline CDR1 and CDR2 sequences are SEHNR and FQNEAQ (reference sequence). The CDR3 spans 18 residues. The CDR3 reads CASSLQKLAGDSTDTQYF. CDR3 DNA: TGTGCCAGCAGCTTGCAAAAACTAGCGGGGGACAGCACAGATACGCAGTATTTT.

This rearrangement joins TRBV19 to TRBJ2-1; perhaps TRBD1 as D (5 bases). This CDR3 spans 16 amino acids. Trimming removed 11 bases at V and 2 bases at J, with 22 bases between. Germline CDR1 reads LNHDA; CDR2 reads SQIVND (reference sequence). CDR3 DNA sequence: TGTGCCTCCCATAGGGGTGGAGATCCAACCTACAATGAGCAGTTCTTC. It encodes CASHRGGDPTYNEQFF.

The chain uses TRBV11-2 and TRBJ1-6, with TRBD1 as a possible D gene (5 bases). Trimming pared 1 base from V and 8 bases from J, leaving 9 bases between. The CDR3 has 14 amino acids. The germline V gene encodes CDR1 SGHAT and CDR2 FQNNGV. CDR3 sequence reads: CASSLAGLHSPLHF. In nucleotides, the CDR3 is TGTGCCAGCAGCTTAGCAGGGTTACATTCACCCCTCCACTTT.

This chain links TRBV6-2 or TRBV6-3 with TRBJ1-5, with D possibly matching TRBD1 (5 bases). Germline CDR1 MNHEY, CDR2 SVGEGT. V lost 0 bases to trimming and J lost 7 bases, with 16 bases between them. The CDR3 has 16 residues. The CDR3 DNA follows: TGTGCCAGCAGTTACTCGGGCAGGGTGACTCCCCAGCCCCAGCATTTT. Its translation: CASSYSGRVTPQPQHF.

The chain joins TRBV15 to TRBJ1-2; D might be TRBD1 (6 bases). Germline CDR1 reads LNHNV; CDR2 reads YYDKDF (reference sequence). The CDR3 sequence is 16 residues long. The ends were cut back, 0 bases at V and 5 bases at J, with 16 bases in the middle. The CDR3 loop is CATSRDLVGGVYGYTF. CDR3 nucleotides: TGTGCCACCAGCAGAGATCTCGTAGGGGGAGTGTATGGCTACACCTTC.